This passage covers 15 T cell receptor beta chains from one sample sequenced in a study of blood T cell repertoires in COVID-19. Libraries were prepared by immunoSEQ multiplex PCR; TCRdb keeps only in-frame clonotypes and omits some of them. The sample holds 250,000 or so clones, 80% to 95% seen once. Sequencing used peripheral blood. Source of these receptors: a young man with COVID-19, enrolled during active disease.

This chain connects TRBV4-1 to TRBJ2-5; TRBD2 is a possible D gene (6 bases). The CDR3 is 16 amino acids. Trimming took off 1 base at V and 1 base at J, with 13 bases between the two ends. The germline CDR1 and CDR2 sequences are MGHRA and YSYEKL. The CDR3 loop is CASSQVGGALQETQYF. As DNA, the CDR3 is TGCGCCAGCAGCCAAGTGGGCGGGGCGCTCCAAGAGACCCAGTACTTC.

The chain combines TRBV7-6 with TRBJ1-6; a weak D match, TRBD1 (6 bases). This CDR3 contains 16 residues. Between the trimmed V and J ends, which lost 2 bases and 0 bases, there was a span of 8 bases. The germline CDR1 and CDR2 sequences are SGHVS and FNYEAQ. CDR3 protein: CASSLQGSSYNSPLHF. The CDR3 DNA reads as TGTGCCAGCAGCTTACAGGGGAGCTCCTATAATTCACCCCTCCACTTT.

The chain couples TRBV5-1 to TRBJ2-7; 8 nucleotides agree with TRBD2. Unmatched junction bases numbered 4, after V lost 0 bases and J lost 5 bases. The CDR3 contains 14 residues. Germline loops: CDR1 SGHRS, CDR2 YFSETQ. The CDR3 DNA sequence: TGCGCCAGCAGCTTGGTCCCCGGGGGGGACGAGCAGTACTTC. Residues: CASSLVPGGDEQYF.

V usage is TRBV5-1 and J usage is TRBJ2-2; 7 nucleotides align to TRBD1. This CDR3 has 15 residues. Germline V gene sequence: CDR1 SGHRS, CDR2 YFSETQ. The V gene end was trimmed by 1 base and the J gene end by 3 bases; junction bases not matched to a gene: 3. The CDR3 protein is CASSLTGVDTGELFF. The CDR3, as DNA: TGCGCCAGCAGCTTGACAGGGGTCGACACCGGGGAGCTGTTTTTT.

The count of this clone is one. The CDR3 DNA follows: TGTGCCAGCAGCGTAGGCAATAGGGGTTCCTACAATGAGCAGTTCTTC. Its translation is CASSVGNRGSYNEQFF. J is TRBJ2-1 and V is TRBV9, with D possibly being TRBD1 (5 bases). This CDR3 has 16 amino acids. V was shortened by 0 bases and J by 1 base, with 11 bases between the two germline ends. CDR1 and CDR2 from the germline V gene are SGDLS and YYNGEE.

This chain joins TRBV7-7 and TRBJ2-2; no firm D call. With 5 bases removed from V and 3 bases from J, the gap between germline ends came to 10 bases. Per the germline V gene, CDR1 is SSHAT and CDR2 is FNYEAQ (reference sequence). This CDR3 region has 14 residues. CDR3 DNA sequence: TGTGCCAGCAGCCGCGACGAGGACACCGGGGAGCTGTTTTTT. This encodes CASSRDEDTGELFF. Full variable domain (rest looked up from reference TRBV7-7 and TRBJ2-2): GAGVSQSPRYKVTKRGQDVTLRCDPISSHATLYWYQQALGQGPEFLTYFNYEAQPDKSGLPSDRFSAERPEGSISTLTIQRTEQRDSAMYRCASSRDEDTGELFFGEGSRLTVL.

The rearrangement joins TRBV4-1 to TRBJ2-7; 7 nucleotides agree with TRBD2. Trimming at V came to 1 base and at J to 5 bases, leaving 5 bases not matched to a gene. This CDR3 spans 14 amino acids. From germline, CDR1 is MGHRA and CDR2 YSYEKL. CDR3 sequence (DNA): TGCGCCAGCAGCCAAGGAGTAGCGGGCAACGAGCAGTACTTC. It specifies CASSQGVAGNEQYF.

Here the CDR3 reads CASSPTSGVLSYNEQFF. The CDR3 nucleotides read TGTGCCAGCTCACCCACTTCCGGGGTTCTCTCCTACAATGAGCAGTTCTTC. The chain carries TRBV18 and TRBJ2-1, with TRBD2 as a possible D gene (5 bases). CDR1 and CDR2 (germline): KGHSH, LQKENI. V dropped 3 bases and J dropped 0 bases, with 15 bases sitting between them. The CDR3 sequence is 17 residues long.

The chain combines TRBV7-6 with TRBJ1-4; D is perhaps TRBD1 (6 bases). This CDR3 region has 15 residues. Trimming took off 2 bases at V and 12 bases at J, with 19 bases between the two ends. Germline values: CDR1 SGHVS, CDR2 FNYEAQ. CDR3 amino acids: CASSLNRQGSRELFF. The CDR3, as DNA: TGTGCCAGCAGCTTAAATCGCCAGGGGTCGCGTGAACTGTTTTTT.

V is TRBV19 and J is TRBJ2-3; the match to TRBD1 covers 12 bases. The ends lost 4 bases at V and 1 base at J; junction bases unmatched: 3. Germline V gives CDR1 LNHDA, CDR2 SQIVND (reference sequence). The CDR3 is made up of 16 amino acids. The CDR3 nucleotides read TGTGCCAGTAGTAAAGGGACAGGGGGCGGCACAGATACGCAGTATTTT. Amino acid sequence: CASSKGTGGGTDTQYF.

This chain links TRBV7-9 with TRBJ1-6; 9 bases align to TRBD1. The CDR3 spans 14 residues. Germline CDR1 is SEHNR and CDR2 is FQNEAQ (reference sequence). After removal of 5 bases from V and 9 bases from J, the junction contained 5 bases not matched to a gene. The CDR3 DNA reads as TGTGCCAGCAGCGCTCGACAGGGGGGTTCACCCCTCCACTTT. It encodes CASSARQGGSPLHF.

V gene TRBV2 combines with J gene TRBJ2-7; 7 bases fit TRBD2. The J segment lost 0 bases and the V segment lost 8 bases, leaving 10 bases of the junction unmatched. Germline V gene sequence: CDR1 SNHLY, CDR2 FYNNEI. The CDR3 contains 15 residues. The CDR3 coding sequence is TGTGCCAGCGGGAGGGTGGGGGACGACTCCTACGAGCAGTACTTC. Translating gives CASGRVGDDSYEQYF.

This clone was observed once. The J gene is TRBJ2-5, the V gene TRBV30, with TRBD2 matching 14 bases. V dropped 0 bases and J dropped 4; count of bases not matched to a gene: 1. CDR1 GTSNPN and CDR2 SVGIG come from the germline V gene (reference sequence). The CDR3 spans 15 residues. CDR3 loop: CAWSVGTSGGETQYF. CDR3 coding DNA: TGTGCCTGGAGTGTAGGGACTAGCGGGGGAGAGACCCAGTACTTC. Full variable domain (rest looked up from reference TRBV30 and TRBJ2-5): SQTIHQWPATLVQPVGSPLSLECTVEGTSNPNLYWYRQAAGRGLQLLFYSVGIGQISSEVPQNLSASRPQDRQFILSSKKLLLSDSGFYLCAWSVGTSGGETQYFGPGTRLLVL.

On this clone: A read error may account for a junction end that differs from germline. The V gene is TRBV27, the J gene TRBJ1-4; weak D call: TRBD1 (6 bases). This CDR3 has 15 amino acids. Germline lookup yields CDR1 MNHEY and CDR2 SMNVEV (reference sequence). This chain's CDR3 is CASSVRGGTTEKLFF. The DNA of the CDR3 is TGTGCCAGCAGTGTCCGAGGGGGAACTACTGAAAAACTGTTTTTT.

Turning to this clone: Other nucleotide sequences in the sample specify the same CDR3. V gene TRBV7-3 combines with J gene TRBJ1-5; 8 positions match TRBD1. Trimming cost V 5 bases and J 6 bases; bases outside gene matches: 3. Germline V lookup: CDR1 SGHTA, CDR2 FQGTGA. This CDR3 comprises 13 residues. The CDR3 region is CASSQGAGQPQHF. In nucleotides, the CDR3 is TGTGCCAGCAGCCAGGGGGCAGGTCAGCCCCAGCATTTT.